This T cell receptor (beta chain) was sequenced in a study of T cell repertoires in cytomegalovirus infection. Study-level information: Signatures in public TCR beta sequences pointed to both CMV infection and matching HLA type. Regarding the study as a whole: Ex vivo responses were dominated by HLA-C-restricted CMV-specific TCR beta clonotypes.

The CDR3 is made up of 15 amino acids. Germline V gene lookup returns CDR1 SGHDT and CDR2 YYEEEE. V was cut by 3 bases and J by 3 bases, with 13 bases left in between. Via MiXCR, TCRdb re-called the reads, giving one row per CDR3 protein. The sample contains about 490,000 distinct CDR3 sequences, about 26% of which appear only once. Details on this clonotype: The antigen remains unidentified.

The rearrangement links TRBV5-6 to TRBJ1-3; D possibly corresponds to TRBD1 (5 bases). Sequenced input: PBMCs. The TCR sequence derives from a human donor in good health (CMV status not recorded). Some clones in this sample may be carry-over from other donors' samples. CDR3 protein: CASSSPRTFGNTIYF. For the CDR3, the DNA is TGTGCCAGCAGCTCCCCACGGACATTTGGAAACACCATATATTTT.